This T cell receptor beta chain derives from a study of blood T cell repertoires in COVID-19. Generated by immunoSEQ multiplex PCR, the TCRdb table keeps only in-frame clones and is missing some. The table has fewer than 70,000 clones, about 81% seen once. With 6 bases removed from V and 4 bases from J, the gap between germline ends came to 7 bases. The germline gives CDR1 MNHEY, CDR2 SVGAGI. The CDR3 extends over 12 amino acids. The receptor's source is a human donor in a cohort sampled during active COVID-19. Sample: peripheral blood. The J gene is TRBJ2-1, the V gene TRBV6-5; D perhaps matches TRBD1 (6 bases). The CDR3 region has the DNA TGTGCCAGCAGCGGACAGTACAATGAGCAGTTCTTC. Encoded protein: CASSGQYNEQFF.